The next 18 T cell receptor beta chains were all read from a single sample in a study of early T cells in non-severe SARS-CoV-2 infection. TCRdb re-analysed the 5' RACE reads in MiXCR, keeping a single row per CDR3 protein. The sample has some 54,000 distinct CDR3 sequences, 10% seen once. The sample comprised whole blood. These TCRs come from an adult who was a healthcare worker with PCR-confirmed SARS-CoV-2 infection or an uninfected control (not recorded which).

The V and J genes are TRBV4-3 and TRBJ1-5; D is undetermined. The CDR3 has 14 amino acids. Trimming took 3 bases from V and 0 from J, leaving 6 bases between them. Germline CDR1 is LGHNA and CDR2 is YSLEER. The CDR3 loop is CASSQETSNQPQHF. The CDR3, as DNA: TGCGCCAGCAGCCAGGAAACTAGCAATCAGCCCCAGCATTTT.

The count of this clonotype is one. The rearrangement uses TRBV20-1 and TRBJ1-3; 7 bases fit TRBD1. Germline assignment: CDR1 DFQATT and CDR2 SNEGSKA (reference sequence). The CDR3 spans 15 residues. With 3 bases clipped from V and 4 bases from J, the junction kept 9 bases outside the gene matches. CDR3 bases: TGCAGTGCTAGGGATGCGACAGGGACCGGAAACACCATATATTTT. Translated: CSARDATGTGNTIYF.

V and J are TRBV21-1 and TRBJ2-3. TRBV21-1 counts as a pseudogene. The CDR3 runs to 15 residues. Here the CDR3 reads CASSRKWNPTDTQYF. The CDR3 coding sequence is TGTGCCAGCAGCAGAAAGTGGAATCCCACAGATACGCAGTATTTT.

This clonotype was found many times. CDR3 amino acids: CSVGERPNEKLFF. The CDR3 DNA is TGCAGCGTTGGGGAAAGGCCGAATGAAAAACTGTTTTTT. The chain is built from TRBV29-1 and TRBJ1-4; no clear D. CDR3 length equals 13 residues. The V end was cut by 4 bases, the J end by 5 bases, with 11 bases between. Germline CDR1 SQVTM, CDR2 ANQGSEA.

This clonotype was picked up a small number of times. The chain is built from TRBV29-1 and TRBJ2-5; D gene unclear. The CDR3 is made up of 11 amino acids. V was pared by 5 bases and J by 2 bases, with 6 bases between. Germline V lookup: CDR1 SQVTM, CDR2 ANQGSEA. CDR3 coding DNA: TGCAGCGTTAAATATCAAGAGACCCAGTACTTC. Translating it yields CSVKYQETQYF.

This clonotype was detected many times. The chain is built from TRBV2 and TRBJ1-2, with D unclear. Germline CDR1 and CDR2: SNHLY and FYNNEI. The CDR3 length is 12 residues. V was shortened by 5 bases and J by 4 bases, with 8 bases between the two germline ends. The CDR3, as DNA: TGTGCCAGCAGTTGGGCAGCCTATGGCTACACCTTC. Translation: CASSWAAYGYTF.

The CDR3 region is CSARGTLGVTNEKLFF. The CDR3 nucleotides read TGCAGTGCTAGAGGGACTTTAGGGGTCACTAATGAAAAACTGTTTTTT. The V call is TRBV20-1, the J call TRBJ1-4; a weak D match, TRBD1 (5 bases). The V end lost 1 base, the J end lost 2 bases, and 14 bases lay between the germline ends. The CDR3 is 16 residues long. The germline V gene encodes CDR1 DFQATT and CDR2 SNEGSKA (reference sequence).

The V call is TRBV5-4, the J call TRBJ1-1; no clear D gene. The CDR3 extends over 13 amino acids. Germline V gene sequence: CDR1 SGHNT, CDR2 YYREEE (reference sequence). The V end was cut by 0 bases, the J end by 7 bases, with 10 bases between. The DNA for the CDR3 is TGTGCCAGCAGCTTGGGAGCTCGCGTTGAAGCTTTCTTT. This encodes CASSLGARVEAFF.

The V and J genes are TRBV29-1 and TRBJ2-1; D may be TRBD2 (5 bases). The V end lost 4 bases, the J end lost 0 bases, and 16 bases lay between the germline ends. Germline V gene sequence: CDR1 SQVTM, CDR2 ANQGSEA. The CDR3 runs to 16 residues. CDR3 sequence: CSVGRGGPSSYNEQFF. For the CDR3, the DNA is TGCAGCGTTGGTCGAGGCGGGCCCAGCTCCTACAATGAGCAGTTCTTC.

This chain joins TRBV20-1 and TRBJ2-3; weak D call: TRBD2 (5 bases). CDR3 length: 13 residues. Germline values: CDR1 DFQATT, CDR2 SNEGSKA (reference sequence). V lost 6 bases and J lost 2, with 12 bases in between. The CDR3 DNA follows: TGCAGTGCCCGGAGGCCCGCCACAGATACGCAGTATTTT. Translated: CSARRPATDTQYF.

This clonotype was seen ten or more times. The V call is TRBV7-9, the J call TRBJ2-1; 11 bases agree with TRBD2. Per the germline V gene, CDR1 is SEHNR and CDR2 is FQNEAQ (reference sequence). The CDR3 consists of 15 residues. The V segment lost 5 bases and the J segment 2 bases; nucleotides outside the gene matches: 2. CDR3 residues: CASSLSGRAYNEQFF. The CDR3 DNA reads as TGTGCCAGCAGCCTTAGCGGGAGGGCCTACAATGAGCAGTTCTTC.

The chain carries TRBV4-2 and TRBJ2-1; 7 positions match TRBD2. The length of the CDR3 is 14 residues. In germline, CDR1 is LGHNA, CDR2 YNFKEQ. V was pared by 0 bases and J by 7 bases, with 3 bases of the junction left unmatched. DNA of the CDR3: TGTGCCAGCAGCCAAGACCTACTAGCGAATGAGCAGTTCTTC. Translation: CASSQDLLANEQFF.

The rearrangement uses TRBV2 and TRBJ2-1, with D possibly being TRBD2 (5 bases). The CDR3 is made up of 14 amino acids. Trimming took off 7 bases at V and 2 bases at J, with 12 bases between the two ends. The V gene's germline CDR1 is SNHLY and CDR2 FYNNEI. The CDR3 DNA sequence: TGTGCCAGCACCCAAGCGGAAACCTACAATGAGCAGTTCTTC. Its protein is CASTQAETYNEQFF.

About this clonotype: This clone may be a read error of a much larger clone one base away. The J gene is TRBJ1-1, the V gene TRBV20-1; D is ambiguous. From germline, CDR1 is DFQATT and CDR2 SNEGSKA (reference sequence). The ends were cut back, 6 bases at V and 3 bases at J, with 11 bases in the middle. The CDR3 is made up of 12 amino acids. The DNA of the CDR3 is TGCAGTGCCCTGTCTGAGGACACTGAAGCTTTCTTT. Amino acids: CSALSEDTEAFF.

This clonotype rates as medium-sized (0.01 to 0.1%). The V and J genes are TRBV20-1 and TRBJ2-4, with D perhaps matching TRBD1 (6 bases). Germline lookup yields CDR1 DFQATT and CDR2 SNEGSKA (reference sequence). The CDR3 is 13 residues long. V gave up 5 bases and J gave up 7 bases, with 15 bases separating them. Written as DNA, the CDR3 is TGCAGTGCTGAAACAGGGATAGGGAACATTCAGTACTTC. Its translation: CSAETGIGNIQYF.

This clonotype was detected ten times or more. The chain joins TRBV7-2 to TRBJ2-1; 8 bases map to TRBD2. Germline trimming cut 5 bases from V and 7 bases from J; bases unmatched to any gene: 13. CDR3 length: 16 residues. CDR1 and CDR2 from the germline V gene are SGHTA and FQGNSA. This CDR3 is CASSPRRSGRGNEQFF. The DNA of the CDR3 is TGTGCCAGCAGCCCAAGACGGAGCGGGAGAGGGAATGAGCAGTTCTTC.

This clonotype was detected many times. The chain carries TRBV4-2 and TRBJ2-6; D unclear. The CDR3 is 16 residues long. Germline assignment: CDR1 LGHNA and CDR2 YNFKEQ. Between the trimmed V and J ends, which lost 3 bases and 1 base, there was a span of 10 bases. The CDR3 DNA follows: TGTGCCAGCAGCCAGGTTGACCGTTCTGGGGCCAACGTCCTGACTTTC. This codes for CASSQVDRSGANVLTF.

This clonotype was seen a few times. The V and J genes are TRBV29-1 and TRBJ2-5; D is unclear. Germline V gene data show CDR1 as SQVTM and CDR2 as ANQGSEA. Trimming removed 8 bases from V and 5 bases from J, with 15 bases in between. CDR3 size: 12 residues. The CDR3 is CSPRRVGETQYF. The DNA of the CDR3 is TGCAGCCCTCGTAGGGTAGGGGAGACCCAGTACTTC.